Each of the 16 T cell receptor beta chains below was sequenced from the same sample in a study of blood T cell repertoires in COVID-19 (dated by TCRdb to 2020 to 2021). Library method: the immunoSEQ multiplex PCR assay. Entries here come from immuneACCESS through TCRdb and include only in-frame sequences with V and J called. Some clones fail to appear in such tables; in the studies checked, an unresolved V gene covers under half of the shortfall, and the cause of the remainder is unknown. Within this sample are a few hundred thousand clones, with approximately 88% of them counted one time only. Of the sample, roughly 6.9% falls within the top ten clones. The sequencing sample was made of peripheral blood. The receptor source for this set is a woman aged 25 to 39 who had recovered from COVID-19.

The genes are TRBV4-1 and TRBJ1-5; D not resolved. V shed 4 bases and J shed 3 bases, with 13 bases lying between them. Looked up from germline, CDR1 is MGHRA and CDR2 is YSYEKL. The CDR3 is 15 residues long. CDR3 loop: CASSRTTAYNQPQHF. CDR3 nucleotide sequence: TGCGCCAGCAGCCGTACAACAGCTTACAATCAGCCCCAGCATTTT.

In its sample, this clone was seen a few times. The CDR3: CASSPGQDGEQYF. The DNA of the CDR3 is TGTGCCAGCAGTCCGGGACAGGATGGCGAGCAGTACTTC. The V gene is TRBV7-9, the J gene TRBJ2-7; TRBD1 matches at 8 bases. The CDR3 is made up of 13 amino acids. Trimming cost V 6 bases and J 6 bases; bases outside gene matches: 7. The germline gives CDR1 SEHNR, CDR2 FQNEAQ (reference sequence).

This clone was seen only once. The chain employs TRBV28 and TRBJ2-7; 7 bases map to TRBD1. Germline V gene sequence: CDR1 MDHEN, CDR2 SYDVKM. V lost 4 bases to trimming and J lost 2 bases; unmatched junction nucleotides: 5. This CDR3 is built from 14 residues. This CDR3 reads CASSSYRGPYEQYF. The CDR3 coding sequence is TGTGCCAGCAGTTCGTACAGGGGCCCCTACGAGCAGTACTTC.

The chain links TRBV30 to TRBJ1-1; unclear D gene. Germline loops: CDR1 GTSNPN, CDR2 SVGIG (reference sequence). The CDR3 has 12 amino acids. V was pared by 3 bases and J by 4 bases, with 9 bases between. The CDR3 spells CAWREGGTEAFF. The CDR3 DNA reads TGTGCCTGGAGAGAGGGTGGCACTGAAGCTTTCTTT.

The CDR3 loop is CASRLLQGAYSPLHF. The CDR3 DNA sequence: TGTGCCAGCCGCCTTCTACAGGGGGCTTATTCACCCCTCCACTTT. V and J are TRBV28 and TRBJ1-6, with 9 positions matching TRBD1. Germline-derived CDR1 and CDR2 are MDHEN and SYDVKM. CDR3 length: 15 amino acids. With V trimmed by 8 bases and J by 8 bases, 10 bases remained unmatched.

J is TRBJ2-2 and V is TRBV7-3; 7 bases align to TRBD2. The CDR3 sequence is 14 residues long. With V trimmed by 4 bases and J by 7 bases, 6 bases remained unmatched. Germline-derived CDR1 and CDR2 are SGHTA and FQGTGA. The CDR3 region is CASSSGLEVGELFF. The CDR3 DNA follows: TGTGCCAGCAGCTCCGGACTAGAGGTCGGGGAGCTGTTTTTT.

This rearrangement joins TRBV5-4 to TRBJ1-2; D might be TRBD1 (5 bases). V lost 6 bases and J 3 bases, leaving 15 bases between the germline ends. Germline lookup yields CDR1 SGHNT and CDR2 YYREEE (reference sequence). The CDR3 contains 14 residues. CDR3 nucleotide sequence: TGTGCCAGCACTCAGGGTATTGTTGACTATGGCTACACCTTC. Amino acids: CASTQGIVDYGYTF. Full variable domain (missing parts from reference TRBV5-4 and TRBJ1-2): ETGVTQSPTHLIKTRGQQVTLRCSSQSGHNTVSWYQQALGQGPQFIFQYYREEENGRGNFPPRFSGLQFPNYSSELNVNALELDDSALYLCASTQGIVDYGYTFGSGTRLTVV.

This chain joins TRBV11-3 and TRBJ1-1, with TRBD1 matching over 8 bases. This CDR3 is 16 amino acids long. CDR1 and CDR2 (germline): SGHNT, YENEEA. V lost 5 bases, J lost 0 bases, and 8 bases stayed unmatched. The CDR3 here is CASSPRQGKMNTEAFF. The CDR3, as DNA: TGTGCCAGCAGCCCGCGACAGGGGAAGATGAACACTGAAGCTTTCTTT.

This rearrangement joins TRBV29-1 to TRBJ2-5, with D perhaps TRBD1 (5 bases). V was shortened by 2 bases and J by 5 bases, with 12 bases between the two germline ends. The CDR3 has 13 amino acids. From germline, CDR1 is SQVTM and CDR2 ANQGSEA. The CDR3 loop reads CSVESAGQETQYF. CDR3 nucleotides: TGCAGCGTTGAATCGGCAGGGCAGGAGACCCAGTACTTC.

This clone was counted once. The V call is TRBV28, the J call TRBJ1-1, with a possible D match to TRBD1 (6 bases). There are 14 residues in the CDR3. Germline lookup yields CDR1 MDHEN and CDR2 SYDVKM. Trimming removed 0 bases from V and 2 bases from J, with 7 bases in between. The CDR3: CASSLWDSNTEAFF. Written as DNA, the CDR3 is TGTGCCAGCAGTTTATGGGACAGCAACACTGAAGCTTTCTTT.

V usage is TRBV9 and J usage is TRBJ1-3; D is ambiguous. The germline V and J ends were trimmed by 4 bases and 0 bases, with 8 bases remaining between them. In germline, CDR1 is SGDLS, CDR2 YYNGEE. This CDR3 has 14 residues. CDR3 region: CASSQDFSGNTIYF. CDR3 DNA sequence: TGTGCCAGCAGCCAGGACTTCTCTGGAAACACCATATATTTT.

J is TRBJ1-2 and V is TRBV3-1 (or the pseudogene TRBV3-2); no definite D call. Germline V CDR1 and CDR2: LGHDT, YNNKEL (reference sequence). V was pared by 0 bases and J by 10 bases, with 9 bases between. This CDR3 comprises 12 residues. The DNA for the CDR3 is TGTGCCAGCAGCCAAGAAGAATTGGCCTACACCTTC. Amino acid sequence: CASSQEELAYTF.

The CDR3 here is CASSLGRSNGGYTF. The CDR3 DNA is TGTGCCAGCAGCTTGGGGCGAAGCAACGGGGGCTACACCTTC. V is TRBV5-5 and J is TRBJ1-2, with no clear D. The CDR3 sequence is 14 residues long. V was cut by 0 bases and J by 8 bases, with 14 bases left in between. Per the germline V gene, CDR1 is SGHKS and CDR2 is YYEKEE (reference sequence). Drawing the rest from reference TRBV5-5 and TRBJ1-2, the complete variable domain is DAGVTQSPTHLIKTRGQQVTLRCSPISGHKSVSWYQQVLGQGPQFIFQYYEKEERGRGNFPDRFSARQFPNYSSELNVNALLLGDSALYLCASSLGRSNGGYTFGSGTRLTVV.

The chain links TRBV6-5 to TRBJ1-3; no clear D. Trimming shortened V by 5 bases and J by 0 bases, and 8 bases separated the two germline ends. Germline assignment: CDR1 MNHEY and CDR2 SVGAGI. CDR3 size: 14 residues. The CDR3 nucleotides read TGTGCCAGCAGTCGGGATATCTCTGGAAACACCATATATTTT. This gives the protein CASSRDISGNTIYF.

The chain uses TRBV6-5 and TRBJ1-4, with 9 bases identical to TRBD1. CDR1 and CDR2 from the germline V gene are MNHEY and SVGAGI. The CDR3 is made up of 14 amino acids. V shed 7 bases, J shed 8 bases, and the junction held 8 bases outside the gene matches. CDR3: CASKITGGAEKLFF. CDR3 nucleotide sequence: TGTGCCAGCAAAATAACAGGGGGCGCGGAAAAACTGTTTTTT.

The CDR3 DNA follows: TGTGCCAGCTCAACTCGACAGAAGGGAGATACGCAGTATTTT. Its translation is CASSTRQKGDTQYF. The V gene is TRBV18, the J gene TRBJ2-3, with D possibly TRBD1 on 5 matching bases. The length of the CDR3 is 14 residues. Per germline, CDR1 KGHSH and CDR2 LQKENI. Trimming took 5 bases from V and 5 from J, leaving 14 bases between them.